The rows below give T cell receptor beta chains drawn from one sample of a study of T cell changes during pregnancy in multiple sclerosis. Data came from immunoSEQ multiplex PCR; TCRdb stores just in-frame clones and leaves some out. The sample consists of 85,000 to 90,000 clones, 94% of them appearing once. The source was peripheral blood, collected after pregnancy. Every receptor here comes from a female donor in good health, enrolled as a control in a pregnancy study. The CDR3 runs from the conserved cysteine through the conserved F or W. A D gene is named only where the DNA matches it firmly. Some rows have no size entry. The others give once, few or many, or a class for an expanded clone.

J: TRBJ2-1; V: TRBV10-3; D: TRBD1; size: .; length: 16; DNA: TGTGCCATCAGTGAGTCGGGACAGGGGGCGACTTATGAGCAGTTCTTC; CDR3: CAISESGQGATYEQFF
J: TRBJ1-2; V: TRBV6-1; D: .; size: .; length: 13; DNA: TGTGCCAGCAGTGCGTCTGCAGGGGTTGGCTACACCTTC; CDR3: CASSASAGVGYTF
J: TRBJ2-2; V: TRBV28; D: TRBD1; size: .; length: 16; DNA: TGTGCCAGCAGTACCCCGGGACAGGGGGCCGGCGGGGAGCTGTTTTTT; CDR3: CASSTPGQGAGGELFF
J: TRBJ2-7; V: TRBV19; D: .; size: .; length: 12; DNA: TGTGCCAGTAGCACGCAGGGGTACGAGCAGTACTTC; CDR3: CASSTQGYEQYF
J: TRBJ1-3; V: TRBV5-1; D: TRBD1; size: .; length: 17; DNA: TGCGCCAGCAGCGGACCGGGACAGGGGGCGTATGGAAACACCATATATTTT; CDR3: CASSGPGQGAYGNTIYF
J: TRBJ2-6; V: TRBV27; D: .; size: .; length: 14; DNA: TGTGCCAGCGGGGGAGGATCTGGGGCCAACGTCCTGACTTTC; CDR3: CASGGGSGANVLTF
J: TRBJ1-1; V: TRBV28; D: TRBD1; size: .; length: 15; DNA: TGTGCCAGCAGTGCCCGGACAGGGGGGTACACTGAAGCTTTCTTT; CDR3: CASSARTGGYTEAFF
J: TRBJ2-3; V: TRBV5-1; D: TRBD2; size: .; length: 14; DNA: TGCGCCAGCACTGGGACTAGCGGCACAGATACGCAGTATTTT; CDR3: CASTGTSGTDTQYF
J: TRBJ1-5; V: TRBV18; D: TRBD1; size: .; length: 15; DNA: TGTGCCAGCTCAACCGGGACAGGGATCTACCAGCCCCAGCATTTT; CDR3: CASSTGTGIYQPQHF
J: TRBJ2-7; V: TRBV7-2; D: TRBD1; size: .; length: 15; DNA: TGTGCCAGCAGCTTAAAACAGGGGGCTTTATACGAGCAGTACTTC; CDR3: CASSLKQGALYEQYF
J: TRBJ2-7; V: TRBV6-4; D: TRBD1; size: .; length: 14; DNA: TGTGCCAGCAGGCGGGGACAGGTAAACTACGAGCAGTACTTC; CDR3: CASRRGQVNYEQYF
J: TRBJ2-3; V: TRBV28; D: .; size: .; length: 14; DNA: TGTGCCAGCAGACGGGACAAAAACACAGATACGCAGTATTTT; CDR3: CASRRDKNTDTQYF
J: TRBJ2-5; V: TRBV28; D: TRBD1; size: .; length: 12; DNA: TGTGCCAGCAGGACAGGGGCCGAGACCCAGTACTTC; CDR3: CASRTGAETQYF
J: TRBJ2-5; V: TRBV5-1; D: TRBD1; size: .; length: 16; DNA: TGCGCCAGCAGCCCAACTCTTACCTCGGGACAGCAGACCCAGTACTTC; CDR3: CASSPTLTSGQQTQYF
J: TRBJ2-6; V: TRBV6-1; D: .; size: .; length: 15; DNA: TGTGCCAGCAGTCAGGACAGCTCTGGGGCCAACGTCCTGACTTTC; CDR3: CASSQDSSGANVLTF
J: TRBJ1-5; V: TRBV5-1; D: TRBD1; size: .; length: 15; DNA: TGCGCCAGCAGCTTGGGGGACAGAGGCAATCAGCCCCAGCATTTT; CDR3: CASSLGDRGNQPQHF
J: TRBJ2-1; V: TRBV9; D: TRBD2; size: once; length: 16; DNA: TGTGCCAGCAGCGGCAGACTAGCGGGAGGGCCTGAAGAGCAGTTCTTC; CDR3: CASSGRLAGGPEEQFF
J: TRBJ2-7; V: TRBV6-5; D: TRBD2; size: .; length: 15; DNA: TGTGCCAGCAGTTTGACTAGCGGGAGCTCCTACGAGCAGTACTTC; CDR3: CASSLTSGSSYEQYF
J: TRBJ2-7; V: TRBV19; D: .; size: .; length: 13; DNA: TGTGCCAGTAGTATAGATCGGGGGTACGAGCAGTACTTC; CDR3: CASSIDRGYEQYF
J: TRBJ2-7; V: TRBV5-8; D: .; size: .; length: 15; DNA: TGTGCCAGCAGCCTCGGGACACGGGGGGACTACGAGCAGTACTTC; CDR3: CASSLGTRGDYEQYF
J: TRBJ2-5; V: TRBV2; D: TRBD2; size: .; length: 19; DNA: TGTGCCAGCAGTAAAAACCCTCGCCGGGAGGGCAGTCTCCAAGAGACCCAGTACTTC; CDR3: CASSKNPRREGSLQETQYF
J: TRBJ2-7; V: TRBV27; D: .; size: .; length: 15; DNA: TGTGCCAGCAGGCAAGGCAGGGGAGTACCCTACGAGCAGTACTTC; CDR3: CASRQGRGVPYEQYF
J: TRBJ1-1; V: TRBV5-6; D: .; size: .; length: 17; DNA: TGTGCCAGCAGCCTCCGAAGAAGGACAGAGTTTAACACTGAAGCTTTCTTT; CDR3: CASSLRRRTEFNTEAFF
J: TRBJ2-7; V: TRBV6-1; D: TRBD2; size: .; length: 16; DNA: TGTGCCAGCAGTGAACCAATAGCGGGAGGGCCCTACGAGCAGTACTTC; CDR3: CASSEPIAGGPYEQYF
J: TRBJ1-5; V: TRBV28; D: .; size: few; length: 15; DNA: TGTGCCAGCAGTTTCCTTGCGGTAAGCAATCAGCCCCAGCATTTT; CDR3: CASSFLAVSNQPQHF
J: TRBJ2-1; V: TRBV10-2; D: .; size: .; length: 11; DNA: TGCGCCAGCGGGACTTCCAATGAGCAGTTCTTC; CDR3: CASGTSNEQFF
J: TRBJ2-7; V: TRBV19; D: .; size: .; length: 15; DNA: TGTGCCAGTAGTATCGGCCCGGGATCATCCCCCGAGCAGTACTTC; CDR3: CASSIGPGSSPEQYF
J: TRBJ1-4; V: TRBV5-1; D: TRBD1; size: .; length: 15; DNA: TGCGCCAGCAGCCTGACAGGGACTTCACGAGAAAAACTGTTTTTT; CDR3: CASSLTGTSREKLFF
J: TRBJ2-1; V: TRBV18; D: .; size: .; length: 15; DNA: TGTGCCAGCTCACGCTCTACGGGAGCCTACAATGAGCAGTTCTTC; CDR3: CASSRSTGAYNEQFF
J: TRBJ1-1; V: TRBV5-1; D: .; size: few; length: 15; DNA: TGCGCCAGCAGCTTGGACAGGCCCAGGAACACTGAAGCTTTCTTT; CDR3: CASSLDRPRNTEAFF
J: TRBJ2-7; V: TRBV28; D: TRBD1; size: .; length: 12; DNA: TGTGCCAGCAGCCGACAGGGCCCCGAGCAGTACTTC; CDR3: CASSRQGPEQYF
J: TRBJ1-1; V: TRBV5-1; D: .; size: few; length: 14; DNA: TGCGCCAGCGGGGAGGAGTTAATGAACACTGAAGCTTTCTTT; CDR3: CASGEELMNTEAFF
J: TRBJ1-4; V: TRBV6-5; D: TRBD1; size: once; length: 14; DNA: TGTGCCAGCAGTCCGACAGGGGGGTTCGGAAAACTGTTTTTT; CDR3: CASSPTGGFGKLFF
J: TRBJ2-2; V: TRBV6-5; D: TRBD1; size: .; length: 15; DNA: TGTGCCAGCTCGGTGGACAGGGTGATTTCCGGGGAGCTGTTTTTT; CDR3: CASSVDRVISGELFF
J: TRBJ2-3; V: TRBV18; D: TRBD2; size: .; length: 16; DNA: TGTGCCAGCTCACTTCATGGGGGGACTAGTACAGATACGCAGTATTTT; CDR3: CASSLHGGTSTDTQYF
J: TRBJ2-5; V: TRBV19; D: .; size: .; length: 14; DNA: TGTGCCAGTAGTACCCCGGGACTGCAAGAGACCCAGTACTTC; CDR3: CASSTPGLQETQYF
J: TRBJ2-2; V: TRBV25-1; D: .; size: .; length: 14; DNA: TGTGCCAGCGCCTCGGACCGGGGGACCGGGGAGCTGTTTTTT; CDR3: CASASDRGTGELFF
J: TRBJ2-7; V: TRBV28; D: TRBD1; size: .; length: 14; DNA: TGTGCCAGCAGTTGGGGACAGGGGTCCTACGAGCAGTACTTC; CDR3: CASSWGQGSYEQYF
J: TRBJ2-3; V: TRBV30; D: .; size: .; length: 14; DNA: TGTGCCTGGAGTGGCCAGGGAAGCACAGATACGCAGTATTTT; CDR3: CAWSGQGSTDTQYF
J: TRBJ2-2; V: TRBV9; D: TRBD2; size: .; length: 18; DNA: TGTGCCAGCAGCCACCCCAAACTAGCGGGAGGGGGGACCGGGGAGCTGTTTTTT; CDR3: CASSHPKLAGGGTGELFF
J: TRBJ2-7; V: TRBV7-2; D: TRBD2; size: .; length: 17; DNA: TGTGCCAGCAGCTTAGTGGGAGGGCCGGGGGTCATCTACGAGCAGTACTTC; CDR3: CASSLVGGPGVIYEQYF
J: TRBJ2-3; V: TRBV5-1; D: .; size: .; length: 13; DNA: TGCGCCAGCAGTTCCCTCGGGTCAGATACGCAGTATTTT; CDR3: CASSSLGSDTQYF
J: TRBJ2-7; V: TRBV10-3; D: .; size: .; length: 13; DNA: TGTGCCATCAGCGAGTCCGTTTCCTACGAGCAGTACTTC; CDR3: CAISESVSYEQYF
J: TRBJ2-1; V: TRBV19; D: TRBD2; size: .; length: 16; DNA: TGTGCCAGTAGACTAATAGCGGGAGGAGTTAGGAATGAGCAGTTCTTC; CDR3: CASRLIAGGVRNEQFF
J: TRBJ2-1; V: TRBV7-8; D: .; size: .; length: 13; DNA: TGTGCCAGCAGCTTAGGTGTAACTCAAGGAGAGTTCTTC; CDR3: CASSLGVTQGEFF
J: TRBJ2-5; V: TRBV6-6; D: .; size: .; length: 14; DNA: TGTGCCAGCAGTTACTCTCAGGGGAGAGAGACCCAGTACTTC; CDR3: CASSYSQGRETQYF
J: TRBJ2-7; V: TRBV5-1; D: .; size: once; length: 14; DNA: TGCGCCAGCAGCTTGTACGCAGGGTCCTACGAGCAGTACTTC; CDR3: CASSLYAGSYEQYF
J: TRBJ2-1; V: TRBV7-9; D: .; size: .; length: 15; DNA: TGTGCCAGCAGCCCCAGGGGGGGCGGGAGGAATGAGCAGTTCTTC; CDR3: CASSPRGGGRNEQFF